The clone carrying this T cell receptor beta chain came up once. Germline V CDR1 and CDR2: LNHDA, SQIVND (reference sequence). Trimming cost V 3 bases and J 3 bases, with 12 bases left between them. CDR3 length: 14 residues. Study processing details: Amplification of reference gene primers was used by the study to estimate nucleated cell counts. TCRdb's table, derived via immunoSEQ multiplex PCR, lists solely in-frame clones and lacks some. The V and J calls and the clone size are those of that table, but D and trimming were determined from the DNA. The table includes 180,000 or so clones, about 86% detected once. These data originate in a study of blood T cell repertoires in COVID-19. As for the study in general: Sources were T cells, B-cell-depleted T cells, or PBMCs; the material itself was cDNA or gDNA.

V usage is TRBV19 and J usage is TRBJ2-7, with no clear D. What was sequenced was peripheral blood. This sequence was found in a man in his sixties with acute or convalescent COVID-19. The CDR3 reads CASSMGPTGYEQYF. Here the CDR3 DNA reads TGTGCCAGTAGTATGGGTCCGACGGGCTACGAGCAGTACTTC.